This T cell receptor (beta chain) is drawn from a study of Ad26.COV2.S vaccination and SARS-CoV-2 variants. Trimming took 2 bases from V and 4 from J, leaving 15 bases between them. The CDR3 loop spans 15 amino acids. Germline V gives CDR1 SGHRS, CDR2 YFSETQ. Specified treatment: roughly 20 received Ad26.COV2.S at low or high dose, single or two shots; 5 received placebo; per-sample allocation not given. Collection of samples fell on day 63 after the first vaccine or placebo injection. In its sample, this clone was seen a few times. Measured with immunoSEQ multiplex PCR; TCRdb has only the in-frame clones, and not every one. The table records approximately 410,000 clones, approximately 87% of them present only once.

The rearrangement links TRBV5-1 to TRBJ1-2; D is ambiguous. The source is a person between 18 and 65 years old who received the Ad26.COV2.S COVID-19 vaccine or a placebo. The input for sequencing was peripheral blood, taken in a trial of Ad26.COV2.S vaccine versus placebo. CDR3 loop: CASSFTDPGIYGYTF. CDR3 coding DNA: TGCGCCAGCAGCTTTACAGACCCCGGAATCTATGGCTACACCTTC.